Included here is one T cell receptor (beta chain) sequence, with context. Trimming stripped 3 bases from V and 5 bases from J, with 8 bases between. The CDR3 consists of 12 residues. Germline CDR1 SGDLS, CDR2 YYNGEE. The method was immunoSEQ multiplex PCR; TCRdb's version includes in-frame clones alone and lacks a portion of them. In the table there are under 1,100,000 clones, about 77% of which are singletons. The data were obtained in a study of shared clonotypes between healthy human individuals. This TCR derives from a man aged 18-30 years in good health. This sequence joins TRBV9 and TRBJ2-5; the D is unclear. Sequenced input: memory CD4+ T cells sorted from blood. Subset given: CD45RA-negative fraction. CDR3 in amino acids: CASSGSAETQYF. The CDR3, as DNA: TGTGCCAGCAGCGGGAGTGCCGAGACCCAGTACTTC.